This T cell receptor beta chain was observed in a study of blood T cell repertoires in COVID-19. From germline, CDR1 is LGHDT and CDR2 YNNKEL (reference sequence). The CDR3 is 16 residues long. Trimming took 1 base from V and 4 from J; bases not matched to a gene: 5. Original processing notes: Using reference gene primer amplification, nucleated cell counts were estimated. Produced via immunoSEQ multiplex PCR; TCRdb's table is partial and in-frame only. The DNA was the basis for D and trimming; V, J and clone size are from that table. The sample includes 150,000 to 200,000 clones, 70% to 90% of them seen just once.

This receptor was taken from a human donor in a cohort sampled during active COVID-19. Source material: peripheral blood. V is TRBV3-1 (or the pseudogene TRBV3-2) and J is TRBJ2-2; 8 nucleotides line up with TRBD2. The CDR3 DNA reads as TGTGCCAGCAGCCAAGTACAGCTAGCGGGCACCGGGGAGCTGTTTTTT. The encoded protein is CASSQVQLAGTGELFF.